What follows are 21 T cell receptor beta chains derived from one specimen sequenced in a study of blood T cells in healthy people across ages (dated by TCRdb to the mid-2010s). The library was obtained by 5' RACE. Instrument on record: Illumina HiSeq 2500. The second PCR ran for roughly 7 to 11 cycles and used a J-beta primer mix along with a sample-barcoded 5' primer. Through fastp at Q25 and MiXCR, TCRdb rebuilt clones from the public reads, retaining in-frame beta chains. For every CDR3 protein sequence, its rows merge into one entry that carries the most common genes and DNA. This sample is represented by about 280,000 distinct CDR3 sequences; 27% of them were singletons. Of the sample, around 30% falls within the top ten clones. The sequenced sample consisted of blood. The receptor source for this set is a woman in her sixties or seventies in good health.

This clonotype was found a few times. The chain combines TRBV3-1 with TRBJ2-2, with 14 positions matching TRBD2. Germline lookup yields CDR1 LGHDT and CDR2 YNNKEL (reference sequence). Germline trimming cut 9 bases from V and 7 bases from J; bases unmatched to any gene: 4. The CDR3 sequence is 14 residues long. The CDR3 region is CASRLAGGDGELFF. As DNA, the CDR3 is TGTGCCAGTCGACTAGCGGGAGGGGACGGGGAGCTGTTTTTT.

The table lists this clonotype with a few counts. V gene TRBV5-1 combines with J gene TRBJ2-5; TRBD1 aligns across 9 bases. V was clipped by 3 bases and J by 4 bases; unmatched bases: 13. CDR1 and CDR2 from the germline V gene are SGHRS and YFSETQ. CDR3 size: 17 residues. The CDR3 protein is CASSSGTGPKGGETQYF. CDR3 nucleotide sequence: TGCGCCAGCAGCTCTGGGACAGGGCCCAAGGGGGGAGAGACCCAGTACTTC.

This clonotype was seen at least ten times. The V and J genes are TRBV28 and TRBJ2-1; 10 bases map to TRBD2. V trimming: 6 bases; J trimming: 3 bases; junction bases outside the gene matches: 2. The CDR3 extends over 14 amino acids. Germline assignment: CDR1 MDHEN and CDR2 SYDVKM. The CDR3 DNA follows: TGTGCCAGCAGACTAGCGGGGTACTACAATGAGCAGTTCTTC. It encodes CASRLAGYYNEQFF.

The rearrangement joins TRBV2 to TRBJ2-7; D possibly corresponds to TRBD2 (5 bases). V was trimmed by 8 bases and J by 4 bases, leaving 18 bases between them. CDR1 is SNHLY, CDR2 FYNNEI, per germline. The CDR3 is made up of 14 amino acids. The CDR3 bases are TGTGCCAGCTATCCAGGACTTCCCGCGTACGAGCAGTACTTC. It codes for CASYPGLPAYEQYF.

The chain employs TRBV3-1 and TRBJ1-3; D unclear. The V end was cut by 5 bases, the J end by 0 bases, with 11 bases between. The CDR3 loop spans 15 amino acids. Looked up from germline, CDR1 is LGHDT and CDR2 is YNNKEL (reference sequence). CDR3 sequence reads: CASSSKTYSGNTIYF. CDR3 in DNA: TGTGCCAGCAGCTCAAAGACATACTCTGGAAACACCATATATTTT.

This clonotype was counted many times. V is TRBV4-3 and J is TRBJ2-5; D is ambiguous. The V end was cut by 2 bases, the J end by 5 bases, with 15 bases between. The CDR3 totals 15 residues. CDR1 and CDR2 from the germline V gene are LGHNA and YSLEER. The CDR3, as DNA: TGCGCCAGCAGCCAAACAAAAGGCCTTGGGGAGACCCAGTACTTC. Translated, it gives CASSQTKGLGETQYF.

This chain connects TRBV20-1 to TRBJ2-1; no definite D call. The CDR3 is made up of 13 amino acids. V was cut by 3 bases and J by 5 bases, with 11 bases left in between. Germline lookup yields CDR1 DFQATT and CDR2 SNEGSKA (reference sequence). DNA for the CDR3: TGCAGTGCTAGTCAAACGGTGGACAATGAGCAGTTCTTC. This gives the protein CSASQTVDNEQFF.

The CDR3 coding sequence is TGTGCCAGCAGCCCGGCCTTGAGCTCTGGGGCCAACGTCCTGACTTTC. Protein product: CASSPALSSGANVLTF. The gene calls are TRBV7-6 and TRBJ2-6, with D unclear. Germline V CDR1 and CDR2: SGHVS, FNYEAQ. This CDR3 is 16 amino acids long. V shed 5 bases and J shed 0 bases, with 11 bases lying between them.

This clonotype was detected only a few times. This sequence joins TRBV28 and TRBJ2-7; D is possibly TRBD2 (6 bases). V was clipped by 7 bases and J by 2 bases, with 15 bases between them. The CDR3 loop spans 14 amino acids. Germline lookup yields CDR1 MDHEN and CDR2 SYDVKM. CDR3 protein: CASTSRGIPYEQYF. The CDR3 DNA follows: TGTGCCAGCACCTCCCGGGGGATCCCCTACGAGCAGTACTTC.

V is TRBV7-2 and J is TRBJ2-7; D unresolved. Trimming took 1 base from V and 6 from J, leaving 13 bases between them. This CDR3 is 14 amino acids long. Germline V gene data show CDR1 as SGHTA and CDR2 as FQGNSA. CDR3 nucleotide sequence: TGTGCCAGCAGCTTAGGGGTAATGGTTGCCGAGCAGTACTTC. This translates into CASSLGVMVAEQYF. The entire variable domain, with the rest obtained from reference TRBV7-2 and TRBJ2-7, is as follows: GAGVSQSPSNKVTEKGKDVELRCDPISGHTALYWYRQSLGQGLEFLIYFQGNSAPDKSGLPSDRFSAERTGGSVSTLTIQRTQQEDSAVYLCASSLGVMVAEQYFGPGTRLTVT.

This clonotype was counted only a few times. Here the CDR3 reads CASSYGLAGDTDTQYF. The CDR3 nucleotides are TGTGCCAGCAGCTACGGACTAGCGGGCGACACAGATACGCAGTATTTT. The genes are TRBV7-9 and TRBJ2-3; the match to TRBD2 covers 11 bases. Germline-derived CDR1 and CDR2 are SEHNR and FQNEAQ (reference sequence). The CDR3 extends over 16 amino acids. The J segment lost 2 bases and the V segment lost 4 bases, leaving 5 bases of the junction unmatched.

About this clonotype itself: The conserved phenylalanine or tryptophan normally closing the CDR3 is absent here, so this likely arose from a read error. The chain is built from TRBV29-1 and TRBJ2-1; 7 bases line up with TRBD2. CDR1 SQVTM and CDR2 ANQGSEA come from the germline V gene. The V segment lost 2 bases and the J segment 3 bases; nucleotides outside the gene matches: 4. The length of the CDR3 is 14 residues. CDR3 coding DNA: TGCAGCGTTGAACTACTAGCGAACTACAATGAGCAGTTCCTC. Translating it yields CSVELLANYNEQFL.

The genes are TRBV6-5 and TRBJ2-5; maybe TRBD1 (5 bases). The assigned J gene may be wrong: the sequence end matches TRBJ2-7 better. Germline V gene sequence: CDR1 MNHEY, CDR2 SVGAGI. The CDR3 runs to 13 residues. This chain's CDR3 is CASTLGLGYEQYF. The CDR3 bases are TGTGCCAGCACCTTGGGGCTAGGTTACGAGCAGTACTTC.

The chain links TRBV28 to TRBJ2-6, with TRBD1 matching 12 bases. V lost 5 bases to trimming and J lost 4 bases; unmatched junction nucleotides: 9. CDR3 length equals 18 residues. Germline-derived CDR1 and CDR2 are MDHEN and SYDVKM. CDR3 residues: CASSQFGTGGSGANVLTF. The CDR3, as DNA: TGTGCCAGCAGTCAATTCGGGACAGGGGGCTCCGGGGCCAACGTCCTGACTTTC.

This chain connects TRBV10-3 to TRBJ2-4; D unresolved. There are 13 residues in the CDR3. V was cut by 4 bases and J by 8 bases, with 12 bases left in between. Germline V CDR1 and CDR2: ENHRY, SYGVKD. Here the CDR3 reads CAISAKSRDIQYF. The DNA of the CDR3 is TGTGCCATCAGTGCGAAGTCTCGGGACATTCAGTACTTC.

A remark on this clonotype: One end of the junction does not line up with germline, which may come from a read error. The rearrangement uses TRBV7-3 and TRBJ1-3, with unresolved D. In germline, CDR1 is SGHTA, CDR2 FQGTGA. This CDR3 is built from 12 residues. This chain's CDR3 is CASIRKSGVTNF. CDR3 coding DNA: TGTGCCAGCATCCGGAAATCGGGTGTCACCAATTTT.

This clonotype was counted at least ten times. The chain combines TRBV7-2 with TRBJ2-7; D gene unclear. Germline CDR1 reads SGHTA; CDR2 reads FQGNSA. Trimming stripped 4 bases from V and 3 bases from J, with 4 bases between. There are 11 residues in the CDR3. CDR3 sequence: CASSSLYEQYF. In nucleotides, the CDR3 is TGTGCCAGCAGCTCCCTCTACGAGCAGTACTTC.

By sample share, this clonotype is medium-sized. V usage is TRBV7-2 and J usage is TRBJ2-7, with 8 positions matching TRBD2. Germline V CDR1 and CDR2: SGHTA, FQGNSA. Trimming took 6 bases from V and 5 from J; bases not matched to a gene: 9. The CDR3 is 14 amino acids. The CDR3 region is CASRSAGGGNEQYF. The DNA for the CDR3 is TGTGCCAGCAGATCCGCCGGGGGGGGCAACGAGCAGTACTTC.

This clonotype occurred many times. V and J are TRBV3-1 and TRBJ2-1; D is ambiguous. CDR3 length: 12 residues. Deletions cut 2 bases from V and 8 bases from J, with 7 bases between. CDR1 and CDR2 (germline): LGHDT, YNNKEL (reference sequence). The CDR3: CASSQPPDEQFF. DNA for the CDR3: TGTGCCAGCAGCCAACCTCCGGATGAGCAGTTCTTC.

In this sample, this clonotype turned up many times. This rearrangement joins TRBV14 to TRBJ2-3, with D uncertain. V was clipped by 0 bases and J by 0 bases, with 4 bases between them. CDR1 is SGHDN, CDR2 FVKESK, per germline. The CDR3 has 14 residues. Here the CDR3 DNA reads TGTGCCAGCAGCCAAGAACTTAGCACAGATACGCAGTATTTT. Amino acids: CASSQELSTDTQYF.

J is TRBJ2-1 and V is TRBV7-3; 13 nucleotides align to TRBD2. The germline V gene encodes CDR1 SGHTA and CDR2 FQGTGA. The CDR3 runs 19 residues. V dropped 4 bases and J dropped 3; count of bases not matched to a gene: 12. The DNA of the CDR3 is TGTGCCAGCAGCTATACCGGGACTAGCGGGATGAATCGCTACAATGAGCAGTTCTTC. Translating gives CASSYTGTSGMNRYNEQFF.